Listed below are T cell receptor beta chains from one sample, sequenced in a study of CD8 T cells in ankylosing spondylitis. TCRdb analysed the 5' RACE reads with MiXCR anew, one entry per CDR3 protein. The top ten clones hold 3% to 4.5% of a sample with fewer than 550,000 distinct CDR3 sequences, about 5.4% of them seen once. The sequenced sample consisted of blood, either unsorted or a sorted T cell fraction (not recorded which). These receptors originate from a male donor with ankylosing spondylitis. The CDR3 runs from the conserved cysteine through the conserved F or W. The order of the fields is V gene, J gene, D gene, clone size, CDR3 protein, CDR3 DNA. The D gene is left open where the match is weak. Rows give clone size only sometimes, using once, few, many, or a class for an expanded clone.

V gene: TRBV7-9
J gene: TRBJ1-4
D gene: .
clone size: many
CDR3 protein: CASTNSQGIGGEKLFF
CDR3 DNA: TGTGCCAGCACCAATTCCCAGGGGATCGGGGGAGAAAAACTGTTTTTT

V gene: TRBV4-3
J gene: TRBJ1-1
D gene: TRBD1
clone size: many
CDR3 protein: CASSQGQGAFTEAFF
CDR3 DNA: TGCGCCAGCAGCCAAGGTCAGGGGGCGTTCACTGAAGCTTTCTTT

V gene: TRBV4-1
J gene: TRBJ2-2
D gene: .
clone size: many
CDR3 protein: CASRPSLANVASAGELFF
CDR3 DNA: TGCGCCAGCAGGCCTAGCCTAGCGAATGTCGCGTCCGCCGGGGAGCTGTTTTTT

V gene: TRBV6-2/TRBV6-3
J gene: TRBJ1-2
D gene: .
clone size: many
CDR3 protein: CASSPQGWGYTF
CDR3 DNA: TGTGCCAGCAGTCCACAGGGCTGGGGCTACACCTTC

V gene: TRBV20-1
J gene: TRBJ1-1
D gene: .
clone size: many
CDR3 protein: CSAEVVTVVTEAFF
CDR3 DNA: TGCAGTGCTGAGGTAGTAACGGTGGTAACTGAAGCTTTCTTT

V gene: TRBV20-1
J gene: TRBJ2-3
D gene: TRBD2
clone size: .
CDR3 protein: CSATPGTSALDTQYF
CDR3 DNA: TGCAGTGCTACACCCGGGACTAGCGCCTTAGATACGCAGTATTTT

V gene: TRBV29-1
J gene: TRBJ2-5
D gene: .
clone size: many
CDR3 protein: CSVEGADERQETQYF
CDR3 DNA: TGCAGCGTTGAAGGGGCCGACGAGCGCCAAGAGACCCAGTACTTC

V gene: TRBV7-2
J gene: TRBJ2-1
D gene: .
clone size: many
CDR3 protein: CASSPYNEQFF
CDR3 DNA: TGTGCCAGCAGCCCCTACAATGAGCAGTTCTTC

V gene: TRBV20-1
J gene: TRBJ2-7
D gene: .
clone size: .
CDR3 protein: CSASFRTASYEQYF
CDR3 DNA: TGCAGTGCTAGCTTCCGGACAGCCTCCTACGAGCAGTACTTC

V gene: TRBV4-3
J gene: TRBJ2-7
D gene: .
clone size: many
CDR3 protein: CASSQDLGAYEQYF
CDR3 DNA: TGCGCCAGCAGCCAAGATTTGGGGGCCTACGAGCAGTACTTC

V gene: TRBV29-1
J gene: TRBJ1-2
D gene: .
clone size: many
CDR3 protein: CSVEVLGGYGYTF
CDR3 DNA: TGCAGCGTTGAGGTCTTAGGAGGCTATGGCTACACCTTC

V gene: TRBV20-1
J gene: TRBJ2-7
D gene: .
clone size: many
CDR3 protein: CSARRDNRVYEQYF
CDR3 DNA: TGCAGTGCTAGACGGGACAATAGGGTCTACGAGCAGTACTTC

V gene: TRBV18
J gene: TRBJ2-2
D gene: .
clone size: few
CDR3 protein: CASSPNQGTVTGELFF
CDR3 DNA: TGTGCCAGCTCACCAAATCAGGGGACTGTCACCGGGGAGCTGTTTTTT

V gene: TRBV5-1
J gene: TRBJ2-7
D gene: TRBD2
clone size: many
CDR3 protein: CASSLLASGSNEQYF
CDR3 DNA: TGCGCCAGCAGCTTGCTGGCTAGCGGGAGCAACGAGCAGTACTTC

V gene: TRBV5-6
J gene: TRBJ2-1
D gene: .
clone size: few
CDR3 protein: CASSLLSDYNEQFF
CDR3 DNA: TGTGCCAGCAGCTTGTTGAGCGACTACAATGAGCAGTTCTTC

V gene: TRBV20-1
J gene: TRBJ1-6
D gene: .
clone size: many
CDR3 protein: CSARDPLGTPLHF
CDR3 DNA: TGCAGTGCTAGAGATCCCTTAGGGACACCCCTCCACTTT

V gene: TRBV28
J gene: TRBJ2-7
D gene: TRBD2
clone size: many
CDR3 protein: CASSWLAGENAYEQYF
CDR3 DNA: TGTGCCAGCAGTTGGCTAGCGGGAGAGAACGCCTACGAGCAGTACTTC

V gene: TRBV25-1
J gene: TRBJ2-4
D gene: TRBD1
clone size: many
CDR3 protein: CASSVAGTGDGNIQYF
CDR3 DNA: TGTGCCAGCAGTGTCGCCGGGACAGGGGATGGGAACATTCAGTACTTC

V gene: TRBV28
J gene: TRBJ2-2
D gene: .
clone size: many
CDR3 protein: CASSLYRTLGLRNTGELFF
CDR3 DNA: TGTGCCAGCAGTTTATATAGGACGCTCGGGCTCCGGAACACCGGGGAGCTGTTTTTT

V gene: TRBV6-5
J gene: TRBJ2-6
D gene: .
clone size: many
CDR3 protein: CASSLVMFPGANVLTF
CDR3 DNA: TGTGCCAGCAGTTTGGTAATGTTTCCTGGGGCCAACGTCCTGACTTTC

V gene: TRBV24-1
J gene: TRBJ2-7
D gene: .
clone size: many
CDR3 protein: CATSDKISYEQYF
CDR3 DNA: TGTGCCACCAGTGACAAGATTTCCTACGAGCAGTACTTC

V gene: TRBV7-2
J gene: TRBJ2-2
D gene: TRBD1
clone size: many
CDR3 protein: CASSPPGTETSELFF
CDR3 DNA: TGTGCCAGCAGCCCTCCCGGGACAGAAACCTCGGAGCTGTTTTTT

V gene: TRBV20-1
J gene: TRBJ2-7
D gene: .
clone size: few
CDR3 protein: CSARDSLERPYEQYF
CDR3 DNA: TGCAGTGCTAGAGATAGTCTAGAGCGTCCCTACGAGCAGTACTTC

V gene: TRBV11-2
J gene: TRBJ2-3
D gene: .
clone size: many
CDR3 protein: CASSRYTGGVADTQYF
CDR3 DNA: TGTGCCAGCAGCAGATACACAGGGGGGGTTGCAGATACGCAGTATTTT

V gene: TRBV28
J gene: TRBJ2-4
D gene: TRBD1
clone size: few
CDR3 protein: CASSPWTGSANIQYF
CDR3 DNA: TGTGCCAGCAGTCCCTGGACAGGGTCGGCAAACATTCAGTACTTC

V gene: TRBV5-1
J gene: TRBJ2-2
D gene: .
clone size: many
CDR3 protein: CASSSRGELFF
CDR3 DNA: TGCGCCAGCAGCTCTCGGGGGGAGCTGTTTTTT

V gene: TRBV15
J gene: TRBJ1-2
D gene: .
clone size: many
CDR3 protein: CATSGFTGTTNYGYTF
CDR3 DNA: TGTGCCACCAGCGGGTTTACAGGGACTACTAACTATGGCTACACCTTC

V gene: TRBV12-3/TRBV12-4
J gene: TRBJ1-3
D gene: .
clone size: many
CDR3 protein: CASSPWGSGNTIYF
CDR3 DNA: TGTGCCAGCAGTCCGTGGGGGTCCGGAAACACCATATATTTT

V gene: TRBV20-1
J gene: TRBJ2-5
D gene: .
clone size: .
CDR3 protein: CSARNFRATETQYF
CDR3 DNA: TGCAGTGCTAGAAATTTCAGGGCGACGGAGACCCAGTACTTC

V gene: TRBV5-6
J gene: TRBJ2-3
D gene: TRBD1
clone size: many
CDR3 protein: CASRKDRGPDTQYF
CDR3 DNA: TGTGCCAGCAGAAAGGACAGGGGCCCAGATACGCAGTATTTT

V gene: TRBV5-1
J gene: TRBJ1-5
D gene: .
clone size: many
CDR3 protein: CASSENSNQPQHF
CDR3 DNA: TGCGCCAGCAGCGAGAATAGCAATCAGCCCCAGCATTTT

V gene: TRBV12-3/TRBV12-4
J gene: TRBJ2-7
D gene: .
clone size: many
CDR3 protein: CASSPDRRFYEQYF
CDR3 DNA: TGTGCCAGCAGTCCTGACAGGAGATTCTACGAGCAGTACTTC

V gene: TRBV5-5
J gene: TRBJ1-5
D gene: .
clone size: many
CDR3 protein: CASSFWEGDQPQHF
CDR3 DNA: TGTGCCAGCAGCTTTTGGGAGGGTGATCAGCCCCAGCATTTT

V gene: TRBV27
J gene: TRBJ2-1
D gene: TRBD2
clone size: many
CDR3 protein: CASSINPLPGLGEGVYNEQFF
CDR3 DNA: TGTGCCAGCAGTATTAACCCCCTCCCGGGACTAGGAGAAGGCGTTTACAATGAGCAGTTCTTC

V gene: TRBV9
J gene: TRBJ1-2
D gene: .
clone size: many
CDR3 protein: CASSDGSSNYGYTF
CDR3 DNA: TGTGCCAGCAGCGACGGAAGTTCTAACTATGGCTACACCTTC

V gene: TRBV5-1
J gene: TRBJ1-1
D gene: TRBD1
clone size: many
CDR3 protein: CASRRQGDTEAFF
CDR3 DNA: TGCGCCAGCAGGCGACAGGGGGACACTGAAGCTTTCTTT

V gene: TRBV11-1
J gene: TRBJ1-1
D gene: .
clone size: many
CDR3 protein: CASSLIRGDTEAFF
CDR3 DNA: TGTGCCAGCAGCTTAATAAGGGGGGACACTGAAGCTTTCTTT

V gene: TRBV7-8
J gene: TRBJ1-2
D gene: .
clone size: many
CDR3 protein: CASSPDSDGYTF
CDR3 DNA: TGTGCCAGCAGCCCTGATTCGGATGGCTACACCTTC

V gene: TRBV7-2
J gene: TRBJ2-7
D gene: .
clone size: many
CDR3 protein: CASSLYGAGEQYF
CDR3 DNA: TGTGCCAGCAGCTTGTACGGAGCTGGAGAGCAGTACTTC

V gene: TRBV4-3
J gene: TRBJ2-1
D gene: .
clone size: many
CDR3 protein: CASSQDLYTLEYNEQFF
CDR3 DNA: TGCGCCAGCAGCCAAGATTTGTACACCTTAGAGTACAATGAGCAGTTCTTC

V gene: TRBV7-9
J gene: TRBJ1-4
D gene: TRBD1
clone size: many
CDR3 protein: CASSSPTGVNEKLFF
CDR3 DNA: TGTGCCAGCAGCTCACCGACAGGGGTTAATGAAAAACTGTTTTTT

V gene: TRBV27
J gene: TRBJ2-1
D gene: .
clone size: many
CDR3 protein: CASSSTPGVSRNNEQFF
CDR3 DNA: TGTGCCAGCAGTTCGACCCCCGGAGTCTCTAGGAACAATGAGCAGTTCTTC

V gene: TRBV2
J gene: TRBJ2-2
D gene: .
clone size: few
CDR3 protein: CASSEYRENTGELFF
CDR3 DNA: TGTGCCAGCAGTGAATACCGGGAGAACACCGGGGAGCTGTTTTTT

V gene: TRBV7-2
J gene: TRBJ1-1
D gene: .
clone size: few
CDR3 protein: CASSSSVSTEAFF
CDR3 DNA: TGTGCCAGCAGCTCCTCAGTATCCACTGAAGCTTTCTTT

V gene: TRBV7-9
J gene: TRBJ2-7
D gene: TRBD1
clone size: many
CDR3 protein: CASRAGTGKLEQYF
CDR3 DNA: TGTGCCAGCAGGGCCGGGACAGGAAAGCTCGAGCAGTACTTC

V gene: TRBV28
J gene: TRBJ2-3
D gene: TRBD2
clone size: many
CDR3 protein: CASTLTSGSTDTQYF
CDR3 DNA: TGTGCCAGCACCCTAACTAGCGGGAGCACAGATACGCAGTATTTT

V gene: TRBV28
J gene: TRBJ1-4
D gene: .
clone size: many
CDR3 protein: CASSSVGEKLFF
CDR3 DNA: TGTGCCAGCAGTTCGGTCGGTGAAAAACTGTTTTTT

V gene: TRBV24-1
J gene: TRBJ1-5
D gene: .
clone size: many
CDR3 protein: CATSTGRNQPQHF
CDR3 DNA: TGTGCCACCAGCACGGGACGTAATCAGCCCCAGCATTTT

V gene: TRBV27
J gene: TRBJ2-7
D gene: TRBD1
clone size: many
CDR3 protein: CASSLGQTTYEQYF
CDR3 DNA: TGTGCCAGCAGTTTGGGACAGACTACCTACGAGCAGTACTTC

V gene: TRBV24-1
J gene: TRBJ1-5
D gene: .
clone size: .
CDR3 protein: CATSDGLRGNQPQHF
CDR3 DNA: TGTGCCACCAGTGATGGTCTCAGGGGTAATCAGCCCCAGCATTTT

V gene: TRBV4-3
J gene: TRBJ2-1
D gene: TRBD2
clone size: many
CDR3 protein: CASSLLLAGAYNEQFF
CDR3 DNA: TGCGCCAGCAGCCTCTTACTAGCGGGGGCCTACAATGAGCAGTTCTTC

V gene: TRBV20-1
J gene: TRBJ2-3
D gene: .
clone size: .
CDR3 protein: CSARTDGGTDTQYF
CDR3 DNA: TGCAGTGCTCGGACTGACGGGGGCACAGATACGCAGTATTTT

V gene: TRBV27
J gene: TRBJ1-5
D gene: .
clone size: many
CDR3 protein: CASSSRQPETQPQHF
CDR3 DNA: TGTGCCAGCAGTTCGAGGCAGCCGGAGACTCAGCCCCAGCATTTT

V gene: TRBV6-2/TRBV6-3
J gene: TRBJ1-2
D gene: TRBD1
clone size: many
CDR3 protein: CASGRRDRRNYGYTF
CDR3 DNA: TGTGCCAGCGGACGACGGGACAGGAGAAACTATGGCTACACCTTC

V gene: TRBV20-1
J gene: TRBJ2-1
D gene: TRBD2
clone size: many
CDR3 protein: CSALTSGGYYNEQFF
CDR3 DNA: TGCAGTGCTTTGACTAGCGGGGGGTACTACAATGAGCAGTTCTTC

V gene: TRBV28
J gene: TRBJ1-6
D gene: TRBD1
clone size: many
CDR3 protein: CASRAGTGAGSPLHF
CDR3 DNA: TGTGCCAGCAGAGCCGGGACAGGGGCAGGTTCACCCCTCCACTTT

V gene: TRBV10-3
J gene: TRBJ2-5
D gene: .
clone size: many
CDR3 protein: CAISGRAGETQYF
CDR3 DNA: TGTGCCATCTCAGGCAGGGCAGGCGAGACCCAGTACTTC